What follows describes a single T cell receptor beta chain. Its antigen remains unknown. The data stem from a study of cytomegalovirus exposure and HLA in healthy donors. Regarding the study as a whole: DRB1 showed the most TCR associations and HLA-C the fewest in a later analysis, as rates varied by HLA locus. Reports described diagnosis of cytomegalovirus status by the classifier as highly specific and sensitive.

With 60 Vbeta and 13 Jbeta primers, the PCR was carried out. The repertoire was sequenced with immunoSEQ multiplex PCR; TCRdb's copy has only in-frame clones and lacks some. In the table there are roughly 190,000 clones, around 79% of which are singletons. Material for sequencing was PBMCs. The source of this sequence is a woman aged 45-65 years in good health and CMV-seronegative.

The CDR3 spells CASSPTAGRYGYTF. CDR3 in DNA: TGTGCCAGCTCCCCGACCGCAGGTCGATATGGCTACACCTTC. The chain joins TRBV6-5 to TRBJ1-2, with D unresolved. V was pared by 8 bases and J by 5 bases, with 18 bases between. Germline CDR1 is MNHEY and CDR2 is SVGAGI. The length of the CDR3 is 14 residues.